The 21 T cell receptor beta chains below all came from one sample that was sequenced in a study of T cell repertoires in cytomegalovirus infection. TCRdb reanalysed the reads using MiXCR and keeps one entry per CDR3 protein. Here the sample spans more than 500,000 distinct CDR3 sequences, approximately 15% being singletons. The material sequenced was CD8+ T cells from PBMCs. The source is a human donor in good health (CMV status not recorded). Some clones in this sample may be carry-over from other donors' samples.

This clonotype appeared many times. This rearrangement joins TRBV7-8 to TRBJ2-4; no clear D gene. Trimming stripped 5 bases from V and 0 bases from J, with 11 bases between. Germline V lookup: CDR1 SGHVS, CDR2 FQNEAQ. The CDR3 length is 15 residues. The DNA of the CDR3 is TGTGCCAGCAGCCCATCCGGTTTAGCCAAAAACATTCAGTACTTC. This encodes CASSPSGLAKNIQYF.

The chain combines TRBV14 with TRBJ1-5, with D maybe TRBD1 (6 bases). The germline gives CDR1 SGHDN, CDR2 FVKESK. Trimming left V 7 bases short and J 0 bases short, with 19 bases between. The CDR3 is made up of 17 amino acids. The CDR3 here is CASTNKRGGTSNQPQHF. The CDR3 DNA sequence: TGTGCCAGCACCAACAAGAGGGGGGGTACTAGCAATCAGCCCCAGCATTTT.

This chain uses TRBV6-6 with TRBJ2-1; 12 bases are a match to TRBD2. Germline V gene lookup returns CDR1 MNHNY and CDR2 SVGAGI (reference sequence). J gave up 1 base and V 7 bases, and 11 bases lay outside the gene matches. This CDR3 is built from 18 residues. The CDR3 is CASISSQTSGGSYNEQFF. The CDR3 nucleotides read TGTGCCAGCATATCCTCCCAGACTAGCGGGGGTTCCTACAATGAGCAGTTCTTC.

A few counts support this clonotype. This chain uses TRBV2 with TRBJ2-3, with D perhaps TRBD1 (6 bases). Trimming removed 7 bases from V and 6 bases from J, with 11 bases in between. The CDR3 has 12 amino acids. Per the germline V gene, CDR1 is SNHLY and CDR2 is FYNNEI. Here the CDR3 reads CASIGGVDTQYF. CDR3 DNA: TGTGCCAGCATAGGGGGAGTCGATACGCAGTATTTT.

In this sample, this clonotype turned up many times. V and J are TRBV12-3 or TRBV12-4 and TRBJ1-2; TRBD1 aligns across 7 bases. V shed 5 bases and J 4 bases; nucleotides not matched to a gene: 13. The CDR3 loop spans 16 amino acids. The CDR3 is CASSGINARQGYGYTF. DNA for the CDR3: TGTGCCAGCAGTGGTATCAACGCCCGACAGGGCTATGGCTACACCTTC.

This clonotype was detected ten times or more. V gene TRBV7-3 combines with J gene TRBJ1-2; the D gene is possibly TRBD1 (5 bases). The CDR3 has 15 residues. Germline V gene lookup returns CDR1 SGHTA and CDR2 FQGTGA. The V and J ends lost 5 bases and 3 bases respectively, with 16 bases between them. Here the CDR3 reads CASSHAGGDYYGYTF. The CDR3 DNA follows: TGTGCCAGCAGCCACGCCGGGGGGGACTACTATGGCTACACCTTC.

The rearrangement uses TRBV5-6 and TRBJ2-5; no clear D. Germline assignment: CDR1 SGHDT and CDR2 YYEEEE. V was shortened by 6 bases and J by 4 bases, with 16 bases between the two germline ends. The CDR3 totals 14 residues. The CDR3 nucleotides read TGTGCCAGCAATCGGGTGCGTGAGAGAGAGACCCAGTACTTC. It encodes CASNRVRERETQYF. The whole variable domain, remainder taken from reference TRBV5-6 and TRBJ2-5, is DAGVTQSPTHLIKTRGQQVTLRCSPKSGHDTVSWYQQALGQGPQFIFQYYEEEERQRGNFPDRFSGHQFPNYSSELNVNALLLGDSALYLCASNRVRERETQYFGPGTRLLVL.

This clonotype showed up just a few times. The chain uses TRBV27 and TRBJ1-2; D is undetermined. The V gene lost 5 bases and the J gene lost 1 base, with 14 bases spanning the gap. The germline CDR1 and CDR2 sequences are MNHEY and SMNVEV (reference sequence). The CDR3 runs 15 residues. This chain's CDR3 is CASSVGLGINYGYTF. CDR3 nucleotides: TGTGCCAGCAGTGTAGGACTGGGAATTAACTATGGCTACACCTTC.

This clonotype showed up just a few times. V and J are TRBV20-1 and TRBJ2-5, with 11 nucleotides matching TRBD2. Germline assignment: CDR1 DFQATT and CDR2 SNEGSKA (reference sequence). This CDR3 comprises 21 residues. With 0 bases clipped from V and 4 bases from J, the junction kept 22 bases outside the gene matches. The CDR3 coding sequence is TGCAGTGCTAGAGATCTGTTTCCGGGACTAGCGGATGAGAAGCGGTTAGAGACCCAGTACTTC. Translated, it gives CSARDLFPGLADEKRLETQYF.

This clonotype was seen ten or more times. The V call is TRBV12-3 or TRBV12-4, the J call TRBJ2-7; no firm D call. V was pared by 3 bases and J by 2 bases, with 8 bases between. CDR3 length: 13 amino acids. The CDR3 DNA follows: TGTGCCAGCAGTTTCAGGAACCCCTACGAGCAGTACTTC. Translating gives CASSFRNPYEQYF.

The chain is built from TRBV19 and TRBJ1-1; D is perhaps TRBD1 (5 bases). The CDR3 runs to 15 residues. With 3 bases removed from V and 2 bases from J, the gap between germline ends came to 13 bases. Germline loops: CDR1 LNHDA, CDR2 SQIVND (reference sequence). CDR3 nucleotides: TGTGCCAGTAGTATCAAGGGACGGAGAAACACTGAAGCTTTCTTT. Translation gives CASSIKGRRNTEAFF.

A few counts support this clonotype. V gene TRBV24-1 combines with J gene TRBJ2-1, with D possibly being TRBD2 (5 bases). This CDR3 region has 12 residues. CDR1 and CDR2 (germline): KGHDR, SFDVKD. Trimming took off 8 bases at V and 4 bases at J, with 8 bases between the two ends. CDR3 loop: CATMDSYNEQFF. The CDR3 DNA is TGTGCCACCATGGACTCTTACAATGAGCAGTTCTTC.

This clonotype was seen repeatedly, ten times or more. The chain combines TRBV7-9 with TRBJ2-3; 8 bases agree with TRBD2. From germline, CDR1 is SEHNR and CDR2 FQNEAQ (reference sequence). V was pared by 5 bases and J by 5 bases, with 15 bases of the junction left unmatched. The CDR3 contains 17 residues. CDR3 loop: CASSPAVSGSELDTQYF. CDR3 in DNA: TGTGCCAGCAGCCCGGCGGTGAGCGGGAGCGAGCTAGATACGCAGTATTTT.

This clonotype has a count of ten or more. This chain uses TRBV7-8 with TRBJ2-7; either TRBD1 or TRBD2 may supply D (5 bases each). The germline V gene has CDR1 SGHVS and CDR2 FQNEAQ. CDR3 length equals 14 residues. The germline V and J ends were trimmed by 1 base and 3 bases, with 10 bases remaining between them. The DNA of the CDR3 is TGTGCCAGCAGCTTAGAGAGGGGAGACTACGAGCAGTACTTC. It encodes CASSLERGDYEQYF.

This clonotype was seen ten or more times. V gene TRBV11-2 combines with J gene TRBJ2-7; 8 nucleotides line up with TRBD1. Germline V lookup: CDR1 SGHAT, CDR2 FQNNGV. V was clipped by 5 bases and J by 2 bases; unmatched bases: 8. CDR3 size: 15 residues. DNA for the CDR3: TGTGCCAGCAGCCTTGGACAGGGTGGTACCTACGAGCAGTACTTC. Protein: CASSLGQGGTYEQYF.

J is TRBJ1-2 and V is TRBV11-2; weak D call: TRBD1 (5 bases). The CDR3 totals 14 residues. V lost 5 bases and J 6 bases, leaving 16 bases between the germline ends. Per germline, CDR1 SGHAT and CDR2 FQNNGV. CDR3 loop: CASSLGAGGDGYTF. CDR3 sequence (DNA): TGTGCCAGCAGCCTAGGGGCGGGGGGGGATGGCTACACCTTC.

J is TRBJ2-5 and V is TRBV29-1; TRBD1 might be the D (5 bases). This CDR3 is built from 13 residues. Germline V CDR1 and CDR2: SQVTM, ANQGSEA. V lost 6 bases and J lost 0, with 11 bases in between. The CDR3 loop is CSVPDTYQETQYF. The CDR3 nucleotides read TGCAGCGTCCCGGACACTTACCAAGAGACCCAGTACTTC.

The V gene is TRBV28, the J gene TRBJ1-2, with D possibly TRBD1 on 6 matching bases. The CDR3 has 11 residues. Deletions cut 6 bases from V and 10 bases from J, with 12 bases between. CDR1 is MDHEN and CDR2 is SYDVKM in the germline V gene. CDR3 sequence: CASSLGQHYTF. Here the CDR3 DNA reads TGTGCCAGCAGCCTAGGACAGCACTACACCTTC.

The rearrangement links TRBV4-2 to TRBJ2-7, with D tentatively TRBD2 (7 bases). The V gene's germline CDR1 is LGHNA and CDR2 YNFKEQ. CDR3 size: 16 residues. The V end was cut by 1 base, the J end by 2 bases, with 15 bases between. The CDR3, as DNA: TGTGCCAGCAGCCAAGTGGGGGGGCAGGCGGCCTACGAGCAGTACTTC. Translating gives CASSQVGGQAAYEQYF.

This clonotype was counted many times. The CDR3 bases are TGTGCCAGCATCACGAGGGACAGTATCAATTCACCCCTCCACTTT. This encodes CASITRDSINSPLHF. The chain employs TRBV27 and TRBJ1-6; 7 positions match TRBD1. This CDR3 comprises 15 residues. The J segment lost 7 bases and the V segment lost 7 bases, leaving 10 bases of the junction unmatched. Germline CDR1 and CDR2: MNHEY and SMNVEV (reference sequence).

This clonotype was counted a few times. V and J are TRBV15 and TRBJ2-1; 9 bases are a match to TRBD2. Germline values: CDR1 LNHNV, CDR2 YYDKDF (reference sequence). CDR3 length: 16 residues. The V gene end was trimmed by 3 bases and the J gene end by 4 bases; junction bases not matched to a gene: 7. The CDR3 region has the DNA TGTGCCACCAGCAGTGATCTAGCGGGATCTTACAATGAGCAGTTCTTC. Translated, it gives CATSSDLAGSYNEQFF.